This T cell receptor beta chain was identified during a study of early T cells in non-severe SARS-CoV-2 infection. Trimming took off 3 bases at V and 0 bases at J, with 11 bases between the two ends. The CDR3 runs 15 residues. Germline-derived CDR1 and CDR2 are ENHRY and SYGVKD. A single record per CDR3 protein comes from TCRdb applying MiXCR to the 5' RACE reads. Among over 20,000 distinct CDR3 sequences listed, more than 4% were seen once. Sample: whole blood. The chain uses TRBV10-3 and TRBJ1-1; a weak D match, TRBD1 (6 bases). This clonotype was obtained from an adult who was a healthcare worker with PCR-confirmed SARS-CoV-2 infection or an uninfected control (not recorded which). CDR3 DNA: TGTGCCATCAGTGACACAGGGAGAGTGAACACTGAAGCTTTCTTT. Translated: CAISDTGRVNTEAFF.